The rows below give T cell receptor beta chains drawn from one sample of a study of blood T cell repertoires in COVID-19. The data were produced by immunoSEQ multiplex PCR, yet TCRdb's version contains in-frame clones alone and is incomplete. In the table there are approximately 70,000 clones, more than 70% of which are singletons. Sequenced input: peripheral blood. Receptors were obtained from an elderly woman with active or convalescent COVID-19. CDR3s include the opening cysteine and the closing phenylalanine or tryptophan. The order of the fields is J gene, clone size, D gene, V gene, CDR3 protein, CDR3 DNA. The D gene is left open where the match is weak. A row's size may be missing; if present it is once, few, many or a size class.

TRBJ2-5 - TRBD2 TRBV6-5 CASSYSLAGGPETQYF TGTGCCAGCAGTTACTCTTTAGCGGGGGGGCCGGAGACCCAGTACTTC
TRBJ2-5 - - TRBV5-4 CASSSKPSGDFGQETQYF TGTGCCAGCAGCTCGAAGCCCTCAGGGGATTTCGGCCAAGAGACCCAGTACTTC
TRBJ2-7 few - TRBV7-9 CASSRREPREQYF TGTGCCAGCAGCCGACGGGAGCCGAGGGAGCAGTACTTC
TRBJ1-6 - - TRBV4-3 CASSQDRTSFYNSPLHF TGCGCCAGCAGCCAAGATCGAACCAGTTTCTATAATTCACCCCTCCACTTT
TRBJ2-5 - TRBD2 TRBV2 CASTPDSRTSGDTQYF TGTGCCAGCACCCCCGACTCAAGGACTAGCGGTGATACCCAGTACTTC
TRBJ2-1 - - TRBV10-3 CAISEGASSYNEQFF TGTGCCATCAGTGAGGGGGCCAGCTCCTACAATGAGCAGTTCTTC
TRBJ1-3 - - TRBV6-5 CASRVAVGNTIYF TGTGCCAGCAGGGTGGCGGTCGGAAACACCATATATTTT
TRBJ2-7 - TRBD2 TRBV3-1/TRBV3-2 CASSPQVYRGGLYEQYF TGTGCCAGCAGCCCCCAAGTTTACCGGGGGGGCCTATACGAGCAGTACTTC
TRBJ1-3 - TRBD1 TRBV9 CASSVAGGTGVSSGNTIYF TGTGCCAGCAGCGTAGCCGGCGGGACAGGGGTTAGTTCTGGAAACACCATATATTTT
TRBJ1-2 - - TRBV5-1 CASSLGVAGASGYTF TGCGCCAGCAGCTTGGGGGTCGCAGGGGCCTCTGGCTACACCTTC
TRBJ2-1 few TRBD2 TRBV30 CAWGSGGARNEQFF TGTGCCTGGGGTAGCGGGGGGGCGCGGAATGAGCAGTTCTTC
TRBJ2-1 - TRBD2 TRBV9 CASSPGGSSYNEQFF TGTGCCAGCAGCCCCGGGGGGAGCTCCTACAATGAGCAGTTCTTC
TRBJ2-3 - TRBD1 TRBV7-2 CAVGQGAGSRLDTQYF TGTGCAGTGGGACAGGGGGCGGGTAGCCGACTAGATACGCAGTATTTT
TRBJ1-1 - - TRBV6-5 CASFEQPYTEAFF TGTGCCAGCTTTGAGCAACCGTACACTGAAGCTTTCTTT
TRBJ1-1 - - TRBV12-3/TRBV12-4 CASSLIADTEAFF TGTGCCAGCAGTTTGATAGCTGACACTGAAGCTTTCTTT
TRBJ2-7 - TRBD2 TRBV27 CASSQPGLAGASNEQYF TGTGCCAGCAGTCAACCGGGACTAGCGGGGGCTTCGAACGAGCAGTACTTC
TRBJ1-3 once - TRBV7-2 CASSLSTQGNTIYF TGTGCCAGCAGCTTATCAACCCAGGGAAACACCATATATTTT
TRBJ2-5 - TRBD2 TRBV19 CASSQASGGAETQYF TGTGCCAGTAGTCAGGCTAGCGGGGGGGCAGAGACCCAGTACTTC
TRBJ2-2 - TRBD2 TRBV15 CATSRKPGLAVEGGELFF TGTGCCACCAGCAGAAAACCGGGACTAGCGGTGGAGGGCGGGGAGCTGTTTTTT
TRBJ1-2 - - TRBV19 CASSVTGVHYGYTF TGTGCCAGTAGTGTAACCGGGGTCCACTATGGCTACACCTTC
TRBJ1-2 - TRBD1 TRBV18 CASSPGRGNYGYTF TGTGCCAGCTCACCCGGCAGGGGGAACTATGGCTACACCTTC
TRBJ1-1 - TRBD1 TRBV10-3 CAISDAGQGNTEAFF TGTGCCATCAGTGACGCGGGACAGGGGAACACTGAAGCTTTCTTT
TRBJ1-1 - TRBD1 TRBV6-5 CASSSRGFTEAFF TGTGCCAGCAGCTCCAGGGGGTTCACTGAAGCTTTCTTT
TRBJ1-2 - TRBD1 TRBV5-6 CASSLWTGGNYGYTF TGTGCCAGCAGCTTATGGACAGGGGGCAACTATGGCTACACCTTC
TRBJ1-5 - - TRBV20-1 CSAIEGQGGQPQHF TGCAGTGCTATTGAGGGGCAGGGCGGTCAGCCCCAGCATTTT
TRBJ2-7 - - TRBV7-9 CASSLNAGRPAFYEQYF TGTGCCAGCAGCTTAAATGCCGGCAGGCCTGCTTTCTACGAGCAGTACTTC
TRBJ2-5 - TRBD2 TRBV2 CASSGTSGYQETQYF TGTGCCAGCAGTGGCACTAGCGGATACCAAGAGACCCAGTACTTC